The rows below give T cell receptor beta chains drawn from one sample of a study of OX40 agonist ivuxolimab in advanced cancers. Sequenced by immunoSEQ multiplex PCR; TCRdb stores in-frame clones only, minus some. The data contain fewer than 90,000 clones, around nine tenths of them singletons. The source was CD4+ or CD8+ T cells sorted from blood, collected in a trial of the OX40 agonist ivuxolimab. These receptor sequences come from an adult with an advanced solid tumor such as melanoma, head and neck, liver or kidney cancer. CDR3s include the opening cysteine and the closing phenylalanine or tryptophan. D genes are given only for firm matches. Only some rows state a clone size, as once, few, many or a class for expanded clones.

CDR3 DNA: TGTGCCAGCAGCCTTGGTTACAGCACAGATACGCAGTATTTT
CDR3 protein: CASSLGYSTDTQYF
V gene: TRBV28
D gene: NA
clone size: NA
J gene: TRBJ2-3

CDR3 DNA: TGCGCCAGCAGCTCAGGAAATTCACCCCTCCACTTT
CDR3 protein: CASSSGNSPLHF
V gene: TRBV5-1
D gene: NA
clone size: NA
J gene: TRBJ1-6

CDR3 DNA: TGTGCCAGCAGCCAAGTTTTGGCGTTTTCGGGGGATTTCGGCCAAGAGACCCAGTACTTC
CDR3 protein: CASSQVLAFSGDFGQETQYF
V gene: TRBV4-2
D gene: NA
clone size: NA
J gene: TRBJ2-5

CDR3 DNA: TGCGCCAGTACCAGGGGCTCTAATTCACCCCTCCACTTT
CDR3 protein: CASTRGSNSPLHF
V gene: TRBV5-1
D gene: NA
clone size: few
J gene: TRBJ1-6

CDR3 DNA: TGTGCCAGCTGCCCGCGGCGGGAGAACACTGAAGCTTTCTTT
CDR3 protein: CASCPRRENTEAFF
V gene: TRBV6-6
D gene: NA
clone size: NA
J gene: TRBJ1-1

CDR3 DNA: TGCGCCAGCAGCCAAGATCGGGGAGGACAGGGGACTAACTATGGCTACACCTTC
CDR3 protein: CASSQDRGGQGTNYGYTF
V gene: TRBV4-3
D gene: TRBD1
clone size: NA
J gene: TRBJ1-2

CDR3 DNA: TGCGCCAGCAGCTTGGGTTGGGCAGGGAGAGATACGCAGTATTTT
CDR3 protein: CASSLGWAGRDTQYF
V gene: TRBV5-1
D gene: NA
clone size: NA
J gene: TRBJ2-3

CDR3 DNA: TGTGCCTGGAAGCCGGGACCCTACGAGCAGTACTTC
CDR3 protein: CAWKPGPYEQYF
V gene: TRBV30
D gene: NA
clone size: NA
J gene: TRBJ2-7

CDR3 DNA: TGTGCCAGCAGTGACCCCAGCGGGGACTACAATGAGCAGTTCTTC
CDR3 protein: CASSDPSGDYNEQFF
V gene: TRBV6-1
D gene: TRBD2
clone size: NA
J gene: TRBJ2-1

CDR3 DNA: TGTGCCAGCAGCTTGCAGGGTCCCTACGAGCAGTACTTC
CDR3 protein: CASSLQGPYEQYF
V gene: TRBV5-4
D gene: NA
clone size: NA
J gene: TRBJ2-7

CDR3 DNA: TGCGCCAGCAGTCCAAACAGGGTTCTCCACGAGCAGTACTTC
CDR3 protein: CASSPNRVLHEQYF
V gene: TRBV10-1
D gene: NA
clone size: NA
J gene: TRBJ2-7

CDR3 DNA: TGTGCCAGCAGCCAGAGAAGCAGCGGGGGGGCCCCAGATACGCAGTATTTT
CDR3 protein: CASSQRSSGGAPDTQYF
V gene: TRBV4-2
D gene: TRBD2
clone size: NA
J gene: TRBJ2-3

CDR3 DNA: TGTGCCAGCAGCTTACGATATGGCGGTGACACCGGGGAGCTGTTTTTT
CDR3 protein: CASSLRYGGDTGELFF
V gene: TRBV11-1
D gene: NA
clone size: NA
J gene: TRBJ2-2

CDR3 DNA: TGTGCCAGCTCACCCGGGGGGGGTGATTCACCCCTCCACTTT
CDR3 protein: CASSPGGGDSPLHF
V gene: TRBV18
D gene: NA
clone size: NA
J gene: TRBJ1-6

CDR3 DNA: TGTGCCAGCAGCCCAGGACAGTGGTCAAAAGGCACAGATACGCAGTATTTT
CDR3 protein: CASSPGQWSKGTDTQYF
V gene: TRBV7-7
D gene: NA
clone size: once
J gene: TRBJ2-3

CDR3 DNA: TGTGCCAGCAGTCCGCTCATCACTGGGGCCAACGTCCTGACTTTC
CDR3 protein: CASSPLITGANVLTF
V gene: TRBV6-6
D gene: NA
clone size: NA
J gene: TRBJ2-6

CDR3 DNA: TGTGCCAGCAGTGACCAGGGGGATGGCTACACCTTC
CDR3 protein: CASSDQGDGYTF
V gene: TRBV2
D gene: TRBD1
clone size: few
J gene: TRBJ1-2

CDR3 DNA: TGTGCCACCTGGACAGGGAGCGGTAATGAAAAACTGTTTTTT
CDR3 protein: CATWTGSGNEKLFF
V gene: TRBV19
D gene: TRBD1
clone size: NA
J gene: TRBJ1-4

CDR3 DNA: TGTGCCAGCAGATTACAGGGGGGAAATAATTCACCCCTCCACTTT
CDR3 protein: CASRLQGGNNSPLHF
V gene: TRBV6-1
D gene: TRBD1
clone size: NA
J gene: TRBJ1-6

CDR3 DNA: TGTGCCAGCAGTAGCCCGGGGGAGGCATTGAACACTGAAGCTTTCTTT
CDR3 protein: CASSSPGEALNTEAFF
V gene: TRBV28
D gene: NA
clone size: NA
J gene: TRBJ1-1

CDR3 DNA: TGTGCCAGCAAGACTAGCGGTCTCTCGAATGAGCAGTTCTTC
CDR3 protein: CASKTSGLSNEQFF
V gene: TRBV28
D gene: TRBD2
clone size: NA
J gene: TRBJ2-1

CDR3 DNA: TGTGCCAGCAGCTTATTCAGACACACTGAAGCTTTCTTT
CDR3 protein: CASSLFRHTEAFF
V gene: TRBV7-2
D gene: NA
clone size: NA
J gene: TRBJ1-1

CDR3 DNA: TGTGCCAGCAGCCAAGATCGACAGGCCTCCTATGGCTACACCTTC
CDR3 protein: CASSQDRQASYGYTF
V gene: TRBV4-2
D gene: NA
clone size: NA
J gene: TRBJ1-2

CDR3 DNA: TGTGCCAGCAGCCAAGATGGAGAACAGGGGGCGCGGGAGACCCAGTACTTC
CDR3 protein: CASSQDGEQGARETQYF
V gene: TRBV4-2
D gene: TRBD1
clone size: NA
J gene: TRBJ2-5

CDR3 DNA: TGTGCCAGCAGGGCAGGGGAGGATCAGCCCCAGCATTTT
CDR3 protein: CASRAGEDQPQHF
V gene: TRBV4-2
D gene: NA
clone size: NA
J gene: TRBJ1-5

CDR3 DNA: TGTGCCAGCTCGCAACTGACAGGGTCGAACACTGAAGCTTTCTTT
CDR3 protein: CASSQLTGSNTEAFF
V gene: TRBV18
D gene: TRBD1
clone size: NA
J gene: TRBJ1-1

CDR3 DNA: TGTGCCAGCAGTATTGGGACAGATTACGAGCAGTACTTC
CDR3 protein: CASSIGTDYEQYF
V gene: TRBV28
D gene: TRBD1
clone size: NA
J gene: TRBJ2-7

CDR3 DNA: TGTGCCAGCAGTTTCGGGACAGGGGCGGCCGGGGAGCTGTTTTTT
CDR3 protein: CASSFGTGAAGELFF
V gene: TRBV28
D gene: TRBD1
clone size: NA
J gene: TRBJ2-2

CDR3 DNA: TGTGCCAGCAGCCGGGACGGGGTTCGCGAGCAGTACTTC
CDR3 protein: CASSRDGVREQYF
V gene: TRBV2
D gene: NA
clone size: NA
J gene: TRBJ2-7

CDR3 DNA: TGTGCCAGCAGCTTAGGACGGCAGACAACTGAAGCTTTCTTT
CDR3 protein: CASSLGRQTTEAFF
V gene: TRBV11-2
D gene: NA
clone size: once
J gene: TRBJ1-1

CDR3 DNA: TGTGCCAGCAGCTTAGCCCTTGGGGGGACAGGAAACACCATATATTTT
CDR3 protein: CASSLALGGTGNTIYF
V gene: TRBV7-6
D gene: NA
clone size: NA
J gene: TRBJ1-3

CDR3 DNA: TGTGCCAGCAGTTACTCGCAGGGGCGTATTAATGGCTACACCTTC
CDR3 protein: CASSYSQGRINGYTF
V gene: TRBV6-5
D gene: NA
clone size: NA
J gene: TRBJ1-2

CDR3 DNA: TGTGCCAGCAGTTTTGGACTTAGGAGCTCCTACAATGAGCAGTTCTTC
CDR3 protein: CASSFGLRSSYNEQFF
V gene: TRBV27
D gene: NA
clone size: NA
J gene: TRBJ2-1

CDR3 DNA: TGTGCCAGCAGCAATACGGGCCTGAGCTCCTATAATTCACCCCTCCACTTT
CDR3 protein: CASSNTGLSSYNSPLHF
V gene: TRBV7-9
D gene: NA
clone size: NA
J gene: TRBJ1-6

CDR3 DNA: TGTGCCAGTAGATCAACGGACAGGGCGGACACTGAAGCTTTCTTT
CDR3 protein: CASRSTDRADTEAFF
V gene: TRBV19
D gene: TRBD1
clone size: NA
J gene: TRBJ1-1

CDR3 DNA: TGCAGTGTCCAAACGGAACTTGAAGCTTTCTTT
CDR3 protein: CSVQTELEAFF
V gene: TRBV20-1
D gene: NA
clone size: few
J gene: TRBJ1-1

CDR3 DNA: TGTGCCAGCAGCTTAGTTGGCAGTTACACTGAAGCTTTCTTT
CDR3 protein: CASSLVGSYTEAFF
V gene: TRBV7-2
D gene: NA
clone size: NA
J gene: TRBJ1-1

CDR3 DNA: TGTGCCAGCAGCCCTCGGGGTAGCGGGTCCCGAGATACGCAGTATTTT
CDR3 protein: CASSPRGSGSRDTQYF
V gene: TRBV7-3
D gene: TRBD2
clone size: NA
J gene: TRBJ2-3

CDR3 DNA: TGTGCCAGTAGTACTCGGGACGGTAACTCTGGGGCCAACGTCCTGACTTTC
CDR3 protein: CASSTRDGNSGANVLTF
V gene: TRBV19
D gene: NA
clone size: NA
J gene: TRBJ2-6

CDR3 DNA: TGTGCCAGCAGCTTAGAAGTTACTCGACAGGGCGAGGGCTACACCTTC
CDR3 protein: CASSLEVTRQGEGYTF
V gene: TRBV7-2
D gene: TRBD1
clone size: NA
J gene: TRBJ1-2

CDR3 DNA: TGTGCCAGCGGGAACGGACAGGGGGCGGGTCAGCCCCAGCATTTT
CDR3 protein: CASGNGQGAGQPQHF
V gene: TRBV2
D gene: TRBD1
clone size: NA
J gene: TRBJ1-5

CDR3 DNA: TGTGCCAGTTTCCTCCAGGGACAGGGTGAAGCTTTCTTT
CDR3 protein: CASFLQGQGEAFF
V gene: TRBV19
D gene: TRBD1
clone size: few
J gene: TRBJ1-1

CDR3 DNA: TGCGCCAGCAGCCAAGTCCTGGACTCACCCCTCCACTTT
CDR3 protein: CASSQVLDSPLHF
V gene: TRBV4-1
D gene: NA
clone size: once
J gene: TRBJ1-6

CDR3 DNA: TGTGCCAGCAGCAACCCAGGCTCCAATCAGCCCCAGCATTTT
CDR3 protein: CASSNPGSNQPQHF
V gene: TRBV6-5
D gene: NA
clone size: NA
J gene: TRBJ1-5

CDR3 DNA: TGTGCCAGCAGTCCCTCGGTAGGGGAGAGTTCACCCCTCCACTTT
CDR3 protein: CASSPSVGESSPLHF
V gene: TRBV28
D gene: NA
clone size: NA
J gene: TRBJ1-6

CDR3 DNA: TGTGCCAGCAGTTACGGACTGAGTAAGAATACGCAGTATTTT
CDR3 protein: CASSYGLSKNTQYF
V gene: TRBV6-6
D gene: NA
clone size: NA
J gene: TRBJ2-3

CDR3 DNA: TGTGCCAGCAGCGTAGGGGGTACCAAAGGCTACACCTTC
CDR3 protein: CASSVGGTKGYTF
V gene: TRBV9
D gene: NA
clone size: NA
J gene: TRBJ1-2

CDR3 DNA: TGTGCCAGCAGTTCCCAACCGGACAGGACAGATACGCAGTATTTT
CDR3 protein: CASSSQPDRTDTQYF
V gene: TRBV28
D gene: TRBD1
clone size: NA
J gene: TRBJ2-3

CDR3 DNA: TGCGCCAGCAGCCAACCCCCGGGACCGGGCTCTACAGATACGCAGTATTTT
CDR3 protein: CASSQPPGPGSTDTQYF
V gene: TRBV5-1
D gene: NA
clone size: once
J gene: TRBJ2-3

CDR3 DNA: TGCGCCAGCAGTGTACAAGGGACCAGCTATGGCTACACCTTC
CDR3 protein: CASSVQGTSYGYTF
V gene: TRBV10-2
D gene: NA
clone size: few
J gene: TRBJ1-2

CDR3 DNA: TGCGCCAGCAGCTTGGGCGGGGGGGCGTATGAGCAGTTCTTC
CDR3 protein: CASSLGGGAYEQFF
V gene: TRBV5-1
D gene: TRBD2
clone size: NA
J gene: TRBJ2-1

CDR3 DNA: TGTGCCAGCAGCTGGACAGGGGGCGCAAATTCACCCCTCCACTTT
CDR3 protein: CASSWTGGANSPLHF
V gene: TRBV5-4
D gene: TRBD1
clone size: NA
J gene: TRBJ1-6

CDR3 DNA: TGTGCCAGCAGTCCGTGGACAGGGGGCCCTCCTTCTTGGAACACTGAAGCTTTCTTT
CDR3 protein: CASSPWTGGPPSWNTEAFF
V gene: TRBV27
D gene: TRBD1
clone size: NA
J gene: TRBJ1-1

CDR3 DNA: TGTGCCAGCAGGACAGACAGGGGCGTAAGTTCACCCCTCCACTTT
CDR3 protein: CASRTDRGVSSPLHF
V gene: TRBV2
D gene: TRBD1
clone size: NA
J gene: TRBJ1-6

CDR3 DNA: TGCAGCGTTGTGGGACAGGGGGGAGGGACCCAGTACTTC
CDR3 protein: CSVVGQGGGTQYF
V gene: TRBV29-1
D gene: TRBD1
clone size: NA
J gene: TRBJ2-5

CDR3 DNA: TGTGCCAGCAGCTTAGAAGGGGACACTGAAGCTTTCTTT
CDR3 protein: CASSLEGDTEAFF
V gene: TRBV7-9
D gene: NA
clone size: NA
J gene: TRBJ1-1

CDR3 DNA: TGTGCCAGCAGCCAACGGGGGACAGGGGGGGAGACCCAGTACTTC
CDR3 protein: CASSQRGTGGETQYF
V gene: TRBV6-5
D gene: TRBD1
clone size: NA
J gene: TRBJ2-5

CDR3 DNA: TGTGCCAGCAACAGTGGGATGGACACTGAAGCTTTCTTT
CDR3 protein: CASNSGMDTEAFF
V gene: TRBV7-9
D gene: NA
clone size: NA
J gene: TRBJ1-1

CDR3 DNA: TGTGCCAGCAGCTTGCGCGAGCGGGGGGTAGGGGATACGCAGTATTTT
CDR3 protein: CASSLRERGVGDTQYF
V gene: TRBV7-2
D gene: TRBD2
clone size: NA
J gene: TRBJ2-3

CDR3 DNA: TGTGCCTGGGCGGGGGGCGGAGATACGCAGTATTTT
CDR3 protein: CAWAGGGDTQYF
V gene: TRBV30
D gene: TRBD2
clone size: NA
J gene: TRBJ2-3